This note documents a single T cell receptor (beta chain) sequence. The CDR3 loop spans 18 amino acids. The sample belongs to a study of blood T cell repertoires in COVID-19. Overall study: Samples taken during acute and convalescent COVID-19 were collected in the United States, Italy and Spain.

Per the original methods: Amplification with reference gene primers provided the estimates of nucleated cell counts. Clones were read by immunoSEQ multiplex PCR, and TCRdb kept only the in-frame ones, dropping some. That table furnishes V, J and clone size, whereas the DNA furnished D and trimming. In the table there are 100,000 or so clones, over 80% of which are singletons. Sequenced: peripheral blood. This rearrangement joins TRBV1 to TRBJ2-1; the table assigns TRBD2, which was not confirmed against the DNA. TRBV1 is a recognized pseudogene. This clonotype was sampled from a man in his forties or fifties with acute or convalescent COVID-19. The CDR3, as DNA: TGCACCAGCAGCCAAGATGGGGAGCCGTGTTTCTGGGTCAATGAGCAGTTCTTC. Translated, it gives CTSSQDGEPCFWVNEQFF.